These 27 T cell receptor beta chains came from one sample sequenced in a study of cytomegalovirus exposure and HLA in healthy donors. PCR was performed using 60 Vbeta and 13 Jbeta primers. Clones were read by immunoSEQ multiplex PCR, and TCRdb kept only the in-frame ones, dropping some. There are more than 95,000 clones in the sample; approximately 69% occur only once, and about 3.5% lies in the top ten. Sequenced material: PBMCs. These receptors all come from a young man in good health and CMV-seronegative.

This clone was observed a few times. The chain uses TRBV19 and TRBJ1-5, with D perhaps TRBD1 (6 bases). This CDR3 comprises 16 residues. Germline V gives CDR1 LNHDA, CDR2 SQIVND (reference sequence). Trimming took off 3 bases at V and 4 bases at J, with 16 bases between the two ends. The CDR3 DNA reads TGTGCCAGTAGTATCCAAGTTGTGCAGGGGAATCAGCCCCAGCATTTT. Amino acids: CASSIQVVQGNQPQHF.

This chain joins TRBV28 and TRBJ1-2; 11 bases are shared with TRBD1. V dropped 6 bases and J dropped 1; count of bases not matched to a gene: 10. Looked up from germline, CDR1 is MDHEN and CDR2 is SYDVKM. This CDR3 contains 17 residues. As DNA, the CDR3 is TGTGCCAGCAGCCCCCCGCTGGGGACAGGGGGTAACTATGGCTACACCTTC. Amino acids: CASSPPLGTGGNYGYTF.

The V call is TRBV19, the J call TRBJ1-5; 7 bases line up with TRBD1. Unmatched junction bases numbered 4, after V lost 5 bases and J lost 0 bases. CDR1 is LNHDA and CDR2 is SQIVND in the germline V gene (reference sequence). The CDR3 length is 15 residues. CDR3 DNA: TGTGCCAGTAGTGCAGGGGGGAATAGCAATCAGCCCCAGCATTTT. Encoded protein: CASSAGGNSNQPQHF. Variable domain in full (rest from reference TRBV19 and TRBJ1-5): DGGITQSPKYLFRKEGQNVTLSCEQNLNHDAMYWYRQDPGQGLRLIYYSQIVNDFQKGDIAEGYSVSREKKESFPLTVTSAQKNPTAFYLCASSAGGNSNQPQHFGDGTRLSIL.

CDR3 loop: CASGTSGGNEQFF. The CDR3 DNA reads TGTGCCAGTGGGACTAGCGGGGGGAATGAGCAGTTCTTC. V and J are TRBV19 and TRBJ2-1; TRBD2 agrees at 15 bases. Trimming cost V 8 bases and J 7 bases; bases outside gene matches: 0. The V gene's germline CDR1 is LNHDA and CDR2 SQIVND (reference sequence). This CDR3 comprises 13 residues.

The J gene is TRBJ2-5, the V gene TRBV11-3, with a possible D match to TRBD2 (7 bases). V lost 4 bases and J lost 3, with 12 bases in between. Germline V gives CDR1 SGHNT, CDR2 YENEEA. The CDR3 loop spans 14 amino acids. CDR3 residues: CASSSRGAEETQYF. The DNA for the CDR3 is TGTGCCAGCAGCTCACGGGGGGCAGAAGAGACCCAGTACTTC.

The genes are TRBV30 and TRBJ1-4; no clear D gene. Germline V gives CDR1 GTSNPN, CDR2 SVGIG (reference sequence). The CDR3 has 13 residues. Trimming took 5 bases from V and 3 from J, leaving 10 bases between them. The CDR3 protein is CAWSRQANEKLFF. CDR3 sequence (DNA): TGTGCCTGGTCTCGGCAGGCTAATGAAAAACTGTTTTTT.

The V gene is TRBV30, the J gene TRBJ1-5; D may be TRBD1 (5 bases). Germline V gene sequence: CDR1 GTSNPN, CDR2 SVGIG (reference sequence). The CDR3 contains 13 residues. Between the trimmed V and J ends, which lost 2 bases and 9 bases, there was a span of 14 bases. CDR3 in DNA: TGTGCCTGGAGTACGGCCAGGGCCGCGCCCCAGCATTTT. This gives the protein CAWSTARAAPQHF.

The chain uses TRBV30 and TRBJ2-5, with 8 positions matching TRBD1. TRBJ2-7 explains the end of the DNA better; the J call may be wrong. Germline values: CDR1 GTSNPN, CDR2 SVGIG (reference sequence). The CDR3 has 12 residues. The CDR3 is CALQGELGEQYF. The CDR3 DNA reads TGTGCCTTACAGGGGGAGCTAGGCGAGCAGTACTTC.

This clone was observed once. The gene calls are TRBV7-9 and TRBJ2-5; TRBD2 is a possible D gene (5 bases). The V end lost 1 base, the J end lost 3 bases, and 9 bases lay between the germline ends. The CDR3 covers 14 residues. The germline gives CDR1 SEHNR, CDR2 FQNEAQ (reference sequence). DNA of the CDR3: TGTGCCAGCAGCTTAGTGGTCGGGAAAGAGACCCAGTACTTC. It translates to CASSLVVGKETQYF.

The V and J genes are TRBV7-3 and TRBJ2-5; TRBD2 matches 9 bases. The end of the DNA aligns better with TRBJ2-7, so the J call may be wrong. From germline, CDR1 is SGHTA and CDR2 FQGTGA. This CDR3 spans 15 amino acids. CDR3 in DNA: TGTGCCAGCAGCTTAGGTAGCGGGAGCTCCTACGAGCAGTACTTC. Its translation is CASSLGSGSSYEQYF.

V and J are TRBV7-2 and TRBJ1-2; no firm D call. This CDR3 contains 13 residues. V was shortened by 1 base and J by 4 bases, with 7 bases between the two germline ends. Germline values: CDR1 SGHTA, CDR2 FQGNSA. The chain's CDR3 is CASSLVEVYGYTF. CDR3 coding DNA: TGTGCCAGCAGCTTAGTAGAAGTCTATGGCTACACCTTC.

The rearrangement uses TRBV15 and TRBJ2-5; no firm D call. The CDR3 has 14 residues. Germline V gene data show CDR1 as LNHNV and CDR2 as YYDKDF (reference sequence). V lost 5 bases, J lost 4 bases, and 14 bases lay in between. The CDR3 reads CATSSYEKRETQYF. Written as DNA, the CDR3 is TGTGCCACCAGCTCCTACGAGAAAAGAGAGACCCAGTACTTC.

The chain joins TRBV11-3 to TRBJ1-1; 7 nucleotides agree with TRBD1. The CDR3 sequence is 14 residues long. V shed 6 bases, J shed 4 bases, and the junction held 8 bases outside the gene matches. Germline CDR1 reads SGHNT; CDR2 reads YENEEA. The CDR3 is CASRPGQDFTEAFF. Here the CDR3 DNA reads TGTGCCAGCAGACCCGGACAGGATTTCACTGAAGCTTTCTTT. Full variable domain (rest looked up from reference TRBV11-3 and TRBJ1-1): EAGVVQSPRYKIIEKKQPVAFWCNPISGHNTLYWYLQNLGQGPELLIRYENEEAVDDSQLPKDRFSAERLKGVDSTLKIQPAELGDSAVYLCASRPGQDFTEAFFGQGTRLTVV.

The gene calls are TRBV2 and TRBJ2-2, with TRBD1 identical over 9 bases. Germline V gene data show CDR1 as SNHLY and CDR2 as FYNNEI. With V trimmed by 6 bases and J by 4 bases, 6 bases remained unmatched. The CDR3 contains 15 residues. The CDR3 sequence is CASRQQGAGTGELFF. Here the CDR3 DNA reads TGTGCCAGCAGACAACAGGGGGCGGGCACCGGGGAGCTGTTTTTT.

This chain connects TRBV18 to TRBJ2-7; 8 nucleotides match TRBD2. Germline lookup yields CDR1 KGHSH and CDR2 LQKENI. Trimming removed 4 bases from V and 5 bases from J; junction bases left unmatched: 7. This CDR3 comprises 14 residues. The CDR3 is CASSRYSGSNEQYF. For the CDR3, the DNA is TGTGCCAGCTCACGTTACAGCGGGAGTAACGAGCAGTACTTC.

V and J are TRBV10-3 and TRBJ1-2, with TRBD1 matching 7 bases. CDR3 size: 16 residues. CDR1 and CDR2 (germline): ENHRY, SYGVKD. Trimming cost V 0 bases and J 4 bases; bases outside gene matches: 8. The CDR3 here is CAISESSTGSSYGYTF. The CDR3 DNA follows: TGTGCCATCAGTGAGTCTTCGACAGGGTCTTCCTATGGCTACACCTTC.

The genes are TRBV6-5 and TRBJ2-1; TRBD1 aligns across 7 bases. V lost 6 bases and J lost 5; bases outside the gene matches: 10. Germline CDR1 reads MNHEY; CDR2 reads SVGAGI. This CDR3 has 15 amino acids. CDR3 in amino acids: CASSRQRGRNNEQFF. The DNA of the CDR3 is TGTGCCAGCAGCCGCCAGAGGGGGCGTAACAATGAGCAGTTCTTC.

Regarding this clone: Its ends do not fully match the called genes, so a read error is possible. The V call is TRBV6-5, the J call TRBJ1-1; D not certain. CDR3 size: 12 residues. In germline, CDR1 is MNHEY, CDR2 SVGAGI. The CDR3, as DNA: TGTGCCAGCAGACAGATGAACACTGAAGCTTCCTTT. This encodes CASRQMNTEASF.

The rearrangement joins TRBV5-6 to TRBJ1-3; D not resolved. The CDR3 covers 14 residues. V shed 1 base and J shed 2 bases, with 7 bases lying between them. Germline values: CDR1 SGHDT, CDR2 YYEEEE. The CDR3 protein is CASSLHGAGNTIYF. The CDR3 nucleotides are TGTGCCAGCAGCTTGCACGGGGCTGGAAACACCATATATTTT.

V is TRBV23-1 and J is TRBJ2-2, with 9 positions matching TRBD1. TRBV23-1 is an ORF; its function is uncertain. The V segment lost 0 bases and the J segment 9 bases; nucleotides outside the gene matches: 17. The CDR3 contains 19 residues. The CDR3 reads CASSQSRSAQGAGSRELFF. As DNA, the CDR3 is TGCGCCAGCAGTCAATCACGTTCCGCACAGGGGGCTGGGTCGCGGGAGCTGTTTTTT.

This clone was seen more than once but under ten times. The gene calls are TRBV10-2 and TRBJ2-7, with a weak D call TRBD2 (5 bases). The V and J ends lost 7 bases and 3 bases respectively, with 16 bases between them. The CDR3 has 14 residues. The V gene's germline CDR1 is WSHSY and CDR2 SAAADI. CDR3 DNA sequence: TGCGCCAGCACCCTGCCCGGTGGAGGCTACGAGCAGTACTTC. This encodes CASTLPGGGYEQYF.

This clone was found a few times. The gene calls are TRBV11-3 and TRBJ1-1, with TRBD1 as a possible D gene (5 bases). The V gene's germline CDR1 is SGHNT and CDR2 YENEEA. CDR3 length: 15 amino acids. Trimming cost V 2 bases and J 3 bases, with 13 bases left between them. The CDR3 loop reads CASSLSRGSYTEAFF. DNA of the CDR3: TGTGCCAGCAGCTTAAGTAGGGGAAGTTACACTGAAGCTTTCTTT.

The V call is TRBV27, the J call TRBJ1-6; no reliable D call. The V and J ends lost 6 bases and 5 bases respectively, with 8 bases between them. Germline loops: CDR1 MNHEY, CDR2 SMNVEV (reference sequence). The CDR3 totals 13 residues. CDR3 amino acids: CASRSHNNSPLHF. The CDR3 region has the DNA TGTGCCAGCAGGAGCCATAATAATTCACCCCTCCACTTT.

The chain couples TRBV6-5 to TRBJ1-4; D call uncertain. The CDR3 spans 14 residues. V dropped 6 bases and J dropped 6 bases, with 14 bases sitting between them. Germline loops: CDR1 MNHEY, CDR2 SVGAGI. The CDR3 protein is CASRWTQEDEKLFF. The CDR3 DNA sequence: TGTGCCAGCAGATGGACTCAGGAGGATGAAAAACTGTTTTTT.

The J gene is TRBJ1-2, the V gene TRBV6-1, with a tentative D call TRBD1 (5 bases). The CDR3 is 13 amino acids. V gave up 7 bases and J gave up 6 bases, with 15 bases separating them. CDR1 and CDR2 from the germline V gene are MNHNS and SASEGT. The CDR3 DNA follows: TGTGCCAGCACCTATATGCAGGGTGATGGCTACACCTTC. Translating it yields CASTYMQGDGYTF.

The rearrangement links TRBV20-1 to TRBJ2-7; D call uncertain. Germline V gene sequence: CDR1 DFQATT, CDR2 SNEGSKA (reference sequence). The ends were cut back, 0 bases at V and 4 bases at J, with 4 bases in the middle. CDR3 length: 11 amino acids. The CDR3 protein is CSARERYEQYF. The CDR3 coding sequence is TGCAGTGCTAGAGAGAGGTACGAGCAGTACTTC.

The V call is TRBV27, the J call TRBJ2-5; weak D call: TRBD2 (5 bases). The CDR3 has 15 residues. With 0 bases removed from V and 2 bases from J, the gap between germline ends came to 10 bases. The germline V gene encodes CDR1 MNHEY and CDR2 SMNVEV (reference sequence). In nucleotides, the CDR3 is TGTGCCAGCAGTTTATCGGGAGTAGCGCAAGAGACCCAGTACTTC. It encodes CASSLSGVAQETQYF.